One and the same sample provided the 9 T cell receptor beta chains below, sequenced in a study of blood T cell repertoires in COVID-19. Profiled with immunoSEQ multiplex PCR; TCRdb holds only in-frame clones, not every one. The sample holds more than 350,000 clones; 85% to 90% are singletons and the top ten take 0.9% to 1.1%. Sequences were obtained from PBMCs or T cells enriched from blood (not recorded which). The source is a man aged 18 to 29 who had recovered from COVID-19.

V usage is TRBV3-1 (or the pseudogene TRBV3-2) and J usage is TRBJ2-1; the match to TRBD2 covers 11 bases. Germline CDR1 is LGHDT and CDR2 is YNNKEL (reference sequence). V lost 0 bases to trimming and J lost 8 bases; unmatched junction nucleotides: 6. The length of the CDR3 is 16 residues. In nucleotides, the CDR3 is TGTGCCAGCAGCCAAGACAGACTAGCGGGGTGGGATGAGCAGTTCTTC. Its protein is CASSQDRLAGWDEQFF.

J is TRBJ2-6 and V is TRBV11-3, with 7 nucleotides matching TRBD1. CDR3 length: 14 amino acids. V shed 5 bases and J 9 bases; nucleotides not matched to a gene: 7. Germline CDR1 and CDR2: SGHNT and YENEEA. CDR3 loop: CASSRNRDSNVLTF. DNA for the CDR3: TGTGCCAGCAGCCGAAACCGGGACAGCAACGTCCTGACTTTC.

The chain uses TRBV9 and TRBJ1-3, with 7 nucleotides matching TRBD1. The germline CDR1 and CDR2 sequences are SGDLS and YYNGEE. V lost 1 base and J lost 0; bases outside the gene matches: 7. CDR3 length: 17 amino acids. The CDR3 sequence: CASSVRTGSTSGNTIYF. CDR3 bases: TGTGCCAGCAGCGTACGGACAGGCTCCACCTCTGGAAACACCATATATTTT.

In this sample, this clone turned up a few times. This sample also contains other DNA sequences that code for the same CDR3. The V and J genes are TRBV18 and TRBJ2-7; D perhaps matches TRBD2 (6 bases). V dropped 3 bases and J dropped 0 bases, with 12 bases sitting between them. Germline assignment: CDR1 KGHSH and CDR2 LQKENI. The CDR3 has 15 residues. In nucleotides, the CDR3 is TGTGCCAGCTCACCGGCCGGAGGGAGCTCCTACGAGCAGTACTTC. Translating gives CASSPAGGSSYEQYF.

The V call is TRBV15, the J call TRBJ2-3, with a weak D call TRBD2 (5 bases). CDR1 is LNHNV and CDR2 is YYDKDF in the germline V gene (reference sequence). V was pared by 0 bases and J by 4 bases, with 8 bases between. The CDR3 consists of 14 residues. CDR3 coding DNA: TGTGCCACCAGCAGAGATGGAGGATCAGATACGCAGTATTTT. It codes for CATSRDGGSDTQYF.

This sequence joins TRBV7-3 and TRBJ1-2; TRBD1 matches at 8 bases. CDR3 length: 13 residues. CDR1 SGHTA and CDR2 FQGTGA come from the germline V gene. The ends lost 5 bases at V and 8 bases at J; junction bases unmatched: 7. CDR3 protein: CASSPDREGGYTF. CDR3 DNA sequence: TGTGCCAGCAGCCCGGACAGGGAAGGAGGCTACACCTTC.

The CDR3 reads CASTPGGAQNYGYTF. In DNA, the CDR3 is TGTGCCAGCACCCCTGGGGGGGCCCAAAACTATGGCTACACCTTC. The rearrangement joins TRBV28 to TRBJ1-2; possibly TRBD1 for D (6 bases). The length of the CDR3 is 15 residues. The ends were cut back, 7 bases at V and 2 bases at J, with 17 bases in the middle. The germline gives CDR1 MDHEN, CDR2 SYDVKM.

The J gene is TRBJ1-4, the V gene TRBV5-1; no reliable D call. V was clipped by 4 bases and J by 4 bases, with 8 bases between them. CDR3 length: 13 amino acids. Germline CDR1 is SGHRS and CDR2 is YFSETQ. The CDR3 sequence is CASSTQNNEKLFF. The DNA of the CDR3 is TGCGCCAGCAGCACACAGAATAATGAAAAACTGTTTTTT.

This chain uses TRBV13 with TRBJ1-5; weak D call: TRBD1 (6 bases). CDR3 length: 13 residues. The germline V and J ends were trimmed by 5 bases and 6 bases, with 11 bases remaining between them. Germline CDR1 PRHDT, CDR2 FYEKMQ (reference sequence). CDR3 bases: TGTGCCAGCAGCCTACAGGGAATTCAGCCCCAGCATTTT. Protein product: CASSLQGIQPQHF.